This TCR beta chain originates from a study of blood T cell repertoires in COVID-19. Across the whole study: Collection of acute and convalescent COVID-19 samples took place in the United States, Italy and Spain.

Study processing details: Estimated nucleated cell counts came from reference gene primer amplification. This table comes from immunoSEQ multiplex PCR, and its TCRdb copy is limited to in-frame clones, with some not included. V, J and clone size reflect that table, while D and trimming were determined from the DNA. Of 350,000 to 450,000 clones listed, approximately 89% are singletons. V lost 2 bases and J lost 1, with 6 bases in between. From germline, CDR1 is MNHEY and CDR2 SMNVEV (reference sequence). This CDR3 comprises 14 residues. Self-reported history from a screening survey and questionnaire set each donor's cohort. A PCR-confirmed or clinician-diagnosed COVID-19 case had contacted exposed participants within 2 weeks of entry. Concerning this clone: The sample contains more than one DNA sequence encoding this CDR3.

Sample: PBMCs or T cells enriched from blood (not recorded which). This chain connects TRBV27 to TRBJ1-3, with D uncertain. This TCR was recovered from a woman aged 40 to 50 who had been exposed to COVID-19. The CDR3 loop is CASSLRGSGNTIYF. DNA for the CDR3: TGTGCCAGCAGTTTACGAGGTTCTGGAAACACCATATATTTT.